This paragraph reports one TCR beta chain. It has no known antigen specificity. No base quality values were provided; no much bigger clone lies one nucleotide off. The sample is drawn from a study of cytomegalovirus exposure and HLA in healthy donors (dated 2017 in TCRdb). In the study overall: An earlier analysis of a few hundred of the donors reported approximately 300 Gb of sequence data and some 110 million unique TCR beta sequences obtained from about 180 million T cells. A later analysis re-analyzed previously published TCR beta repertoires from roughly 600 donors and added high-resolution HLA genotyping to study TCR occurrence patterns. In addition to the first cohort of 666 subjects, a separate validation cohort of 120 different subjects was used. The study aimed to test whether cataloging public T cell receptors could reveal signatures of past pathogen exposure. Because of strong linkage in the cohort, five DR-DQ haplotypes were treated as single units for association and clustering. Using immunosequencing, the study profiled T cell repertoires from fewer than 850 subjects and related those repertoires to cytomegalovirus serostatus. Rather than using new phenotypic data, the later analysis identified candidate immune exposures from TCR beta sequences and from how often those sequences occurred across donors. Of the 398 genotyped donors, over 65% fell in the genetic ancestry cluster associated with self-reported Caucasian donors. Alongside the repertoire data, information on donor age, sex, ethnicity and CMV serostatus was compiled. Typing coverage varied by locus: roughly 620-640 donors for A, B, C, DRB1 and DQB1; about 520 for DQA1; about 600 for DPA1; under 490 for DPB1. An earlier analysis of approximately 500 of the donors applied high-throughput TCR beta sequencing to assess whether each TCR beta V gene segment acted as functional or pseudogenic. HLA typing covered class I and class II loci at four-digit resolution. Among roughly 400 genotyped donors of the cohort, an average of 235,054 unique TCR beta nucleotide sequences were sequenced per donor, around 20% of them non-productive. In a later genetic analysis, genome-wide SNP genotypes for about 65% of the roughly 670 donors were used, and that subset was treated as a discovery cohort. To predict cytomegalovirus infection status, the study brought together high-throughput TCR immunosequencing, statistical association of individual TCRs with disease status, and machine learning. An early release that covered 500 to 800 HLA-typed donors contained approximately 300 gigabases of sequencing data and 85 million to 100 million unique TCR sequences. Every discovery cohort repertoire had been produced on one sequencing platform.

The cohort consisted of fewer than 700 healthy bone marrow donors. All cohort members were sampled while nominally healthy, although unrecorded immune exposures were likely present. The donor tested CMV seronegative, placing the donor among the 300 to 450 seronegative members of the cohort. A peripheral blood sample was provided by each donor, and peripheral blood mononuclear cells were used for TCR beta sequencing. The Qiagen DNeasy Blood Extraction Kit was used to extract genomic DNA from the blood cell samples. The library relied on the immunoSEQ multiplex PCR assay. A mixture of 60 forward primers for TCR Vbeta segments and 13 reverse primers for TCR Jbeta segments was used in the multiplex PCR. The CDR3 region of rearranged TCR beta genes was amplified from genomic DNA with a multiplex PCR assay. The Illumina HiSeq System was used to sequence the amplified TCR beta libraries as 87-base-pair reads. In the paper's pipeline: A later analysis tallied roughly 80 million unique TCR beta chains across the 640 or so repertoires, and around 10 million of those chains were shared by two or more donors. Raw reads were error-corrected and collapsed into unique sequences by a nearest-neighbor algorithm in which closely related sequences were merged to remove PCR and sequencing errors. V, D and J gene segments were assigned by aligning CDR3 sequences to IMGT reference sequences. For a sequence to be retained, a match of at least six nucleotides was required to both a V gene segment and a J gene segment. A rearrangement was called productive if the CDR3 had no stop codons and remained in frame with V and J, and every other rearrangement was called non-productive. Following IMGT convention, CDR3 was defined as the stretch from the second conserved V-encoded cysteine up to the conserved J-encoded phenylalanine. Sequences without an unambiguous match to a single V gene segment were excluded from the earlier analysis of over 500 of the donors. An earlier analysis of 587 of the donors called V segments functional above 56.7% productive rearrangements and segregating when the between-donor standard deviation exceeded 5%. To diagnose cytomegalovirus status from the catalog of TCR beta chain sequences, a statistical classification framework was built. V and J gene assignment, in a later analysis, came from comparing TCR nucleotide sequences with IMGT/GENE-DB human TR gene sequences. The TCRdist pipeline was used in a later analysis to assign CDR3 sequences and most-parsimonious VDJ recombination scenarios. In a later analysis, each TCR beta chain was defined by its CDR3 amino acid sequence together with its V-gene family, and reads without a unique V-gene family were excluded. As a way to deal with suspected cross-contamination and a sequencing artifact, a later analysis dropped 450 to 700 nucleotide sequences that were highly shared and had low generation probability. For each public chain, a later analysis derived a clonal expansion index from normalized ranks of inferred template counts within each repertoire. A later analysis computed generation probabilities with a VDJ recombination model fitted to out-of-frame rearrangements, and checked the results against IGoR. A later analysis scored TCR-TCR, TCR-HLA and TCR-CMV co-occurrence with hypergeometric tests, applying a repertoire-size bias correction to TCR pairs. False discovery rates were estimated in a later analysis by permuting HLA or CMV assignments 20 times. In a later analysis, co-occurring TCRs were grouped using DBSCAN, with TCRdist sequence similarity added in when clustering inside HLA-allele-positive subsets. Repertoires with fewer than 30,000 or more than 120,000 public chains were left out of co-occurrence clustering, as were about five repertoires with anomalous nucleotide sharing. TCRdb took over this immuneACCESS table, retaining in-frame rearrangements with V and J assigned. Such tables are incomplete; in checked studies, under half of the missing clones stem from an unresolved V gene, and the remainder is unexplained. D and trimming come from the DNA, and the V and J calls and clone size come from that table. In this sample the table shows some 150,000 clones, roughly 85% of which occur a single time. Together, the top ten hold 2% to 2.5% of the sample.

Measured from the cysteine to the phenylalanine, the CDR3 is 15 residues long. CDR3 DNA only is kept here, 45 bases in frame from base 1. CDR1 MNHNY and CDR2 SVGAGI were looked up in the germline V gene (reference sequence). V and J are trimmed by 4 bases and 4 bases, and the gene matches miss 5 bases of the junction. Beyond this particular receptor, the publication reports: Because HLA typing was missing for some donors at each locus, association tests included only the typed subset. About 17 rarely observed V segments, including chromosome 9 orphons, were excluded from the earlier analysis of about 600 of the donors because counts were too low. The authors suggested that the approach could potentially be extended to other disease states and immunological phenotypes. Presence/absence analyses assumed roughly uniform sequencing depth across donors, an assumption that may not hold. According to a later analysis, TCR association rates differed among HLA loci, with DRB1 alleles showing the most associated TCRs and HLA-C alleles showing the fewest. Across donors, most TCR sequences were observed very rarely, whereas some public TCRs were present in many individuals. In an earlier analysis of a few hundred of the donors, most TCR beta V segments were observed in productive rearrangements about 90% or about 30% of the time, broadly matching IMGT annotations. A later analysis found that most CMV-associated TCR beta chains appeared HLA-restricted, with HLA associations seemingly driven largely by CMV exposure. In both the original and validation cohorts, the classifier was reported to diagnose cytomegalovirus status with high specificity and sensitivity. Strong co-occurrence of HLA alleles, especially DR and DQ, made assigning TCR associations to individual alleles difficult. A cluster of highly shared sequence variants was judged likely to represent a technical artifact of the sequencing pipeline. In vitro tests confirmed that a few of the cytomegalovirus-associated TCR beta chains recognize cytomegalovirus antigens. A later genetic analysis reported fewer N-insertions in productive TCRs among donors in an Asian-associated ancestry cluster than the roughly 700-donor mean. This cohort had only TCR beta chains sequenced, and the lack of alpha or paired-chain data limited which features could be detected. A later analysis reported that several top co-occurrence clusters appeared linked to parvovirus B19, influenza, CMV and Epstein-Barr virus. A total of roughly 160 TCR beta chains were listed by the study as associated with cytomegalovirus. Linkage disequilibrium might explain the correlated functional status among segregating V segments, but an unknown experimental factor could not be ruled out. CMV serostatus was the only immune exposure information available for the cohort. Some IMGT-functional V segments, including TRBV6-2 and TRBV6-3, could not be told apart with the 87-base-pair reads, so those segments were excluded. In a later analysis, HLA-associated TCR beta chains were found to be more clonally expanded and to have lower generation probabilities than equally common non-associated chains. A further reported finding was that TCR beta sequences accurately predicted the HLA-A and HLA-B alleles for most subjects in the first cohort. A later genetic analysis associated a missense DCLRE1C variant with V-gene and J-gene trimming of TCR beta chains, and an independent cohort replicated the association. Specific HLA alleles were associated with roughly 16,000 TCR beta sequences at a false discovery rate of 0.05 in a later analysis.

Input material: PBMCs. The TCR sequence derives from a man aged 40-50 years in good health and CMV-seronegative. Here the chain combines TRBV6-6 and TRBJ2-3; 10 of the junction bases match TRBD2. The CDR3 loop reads CASSLLAGQADTQYF. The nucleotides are TGTGCCAGCAGTTTACTAGCGGGACAGGCAGATACGCAGTATTTT.